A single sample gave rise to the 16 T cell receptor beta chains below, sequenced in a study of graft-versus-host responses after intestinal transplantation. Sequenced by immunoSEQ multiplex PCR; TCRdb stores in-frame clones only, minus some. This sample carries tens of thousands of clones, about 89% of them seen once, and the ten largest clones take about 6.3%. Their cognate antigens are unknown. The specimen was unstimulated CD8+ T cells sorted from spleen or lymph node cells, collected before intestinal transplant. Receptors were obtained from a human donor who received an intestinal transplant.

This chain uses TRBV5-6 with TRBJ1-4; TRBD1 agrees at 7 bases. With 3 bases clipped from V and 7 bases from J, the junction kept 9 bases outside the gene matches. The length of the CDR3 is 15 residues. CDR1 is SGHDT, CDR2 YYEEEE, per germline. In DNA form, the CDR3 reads TGTGCCAGCAGCTCCGAGGGGGCGATGAGTGAAAAACTGTTTTTT. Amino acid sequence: CASSSEGAMSEKLFF. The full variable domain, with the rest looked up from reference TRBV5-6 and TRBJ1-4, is DAGVTQSPTHLIKTRGQQVTLRCSPKSGHDTVSWYQQALGQGPQFIFQYYEEEERQRGNFPDRFSGHQFPNYSSELNVNALLLGDSALYLCASSSEGAMSEKLFFGSGTQLSVL.

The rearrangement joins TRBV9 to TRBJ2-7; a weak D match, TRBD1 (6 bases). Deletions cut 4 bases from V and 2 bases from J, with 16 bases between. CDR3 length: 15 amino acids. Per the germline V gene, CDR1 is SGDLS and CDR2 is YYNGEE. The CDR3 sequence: CASSQGLGTTYEQYF. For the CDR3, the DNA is TGTGCCAGCAGCCAGGGGCTAGGAACAACCTACGAGCAGTACTTC.

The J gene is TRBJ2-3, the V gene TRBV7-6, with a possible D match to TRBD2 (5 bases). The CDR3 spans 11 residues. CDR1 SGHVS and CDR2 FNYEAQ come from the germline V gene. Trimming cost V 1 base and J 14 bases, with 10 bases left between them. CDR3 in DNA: TGTGCCAGCAGCTTAGGGGTAGCGACGTATTTT. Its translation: CASSLGVATYF.

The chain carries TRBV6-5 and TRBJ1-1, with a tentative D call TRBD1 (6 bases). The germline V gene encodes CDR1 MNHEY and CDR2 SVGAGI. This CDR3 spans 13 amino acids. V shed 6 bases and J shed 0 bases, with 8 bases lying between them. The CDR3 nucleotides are TGTGCCAGCAGAGGGGGGATGAACACTGAAGCTTTCTTT. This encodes CASRGGMNTEAFF.

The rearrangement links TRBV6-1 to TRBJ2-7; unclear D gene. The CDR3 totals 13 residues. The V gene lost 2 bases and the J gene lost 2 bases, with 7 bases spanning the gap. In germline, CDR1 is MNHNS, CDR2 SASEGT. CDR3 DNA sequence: TGTGCCAGCAGTGAATTAAGTGCCTACGAGCAGTACTTC. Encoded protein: CASSELSAYEQYF.

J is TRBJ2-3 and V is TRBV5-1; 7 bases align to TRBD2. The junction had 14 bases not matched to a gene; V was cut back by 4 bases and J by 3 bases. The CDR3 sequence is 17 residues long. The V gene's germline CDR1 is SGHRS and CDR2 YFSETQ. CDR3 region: CASSPHGPTSVTDTQYF. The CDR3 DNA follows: TGCGCCAGCAGCCCCCATGGACCCACTAGCGTGACAGATACGCAGTATTTT.

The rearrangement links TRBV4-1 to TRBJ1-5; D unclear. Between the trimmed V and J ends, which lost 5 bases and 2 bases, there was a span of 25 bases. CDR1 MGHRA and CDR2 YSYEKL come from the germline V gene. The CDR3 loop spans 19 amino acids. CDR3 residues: CASSSIKEGLRRGNQPQHF. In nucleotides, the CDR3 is TGCGCCAGCAGCTCTATCAAGGAGGGCCTTAGACGAGGCAATCAGCCCCAGCATTTT.

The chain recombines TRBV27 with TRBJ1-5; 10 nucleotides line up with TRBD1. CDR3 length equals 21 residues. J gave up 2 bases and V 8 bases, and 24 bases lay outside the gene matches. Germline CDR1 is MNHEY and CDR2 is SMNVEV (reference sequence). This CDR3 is CASRTFYRMTGGKVGNQPQHF. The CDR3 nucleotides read TGTGCCAGCCGTACATTTTACCGGATGACAGGGGGCAAAGTAGGCAATCAGCCCCAGCATTTT.

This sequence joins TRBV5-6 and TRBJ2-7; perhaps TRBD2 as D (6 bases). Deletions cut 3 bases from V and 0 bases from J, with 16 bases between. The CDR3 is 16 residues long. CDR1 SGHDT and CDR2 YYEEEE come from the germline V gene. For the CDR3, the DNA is TGTGCCAGCAGCTCCCTAAGCGGGTCTAGCTCCTACGAGCAGTACTTC. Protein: CASSSLSGSSSYEQYF. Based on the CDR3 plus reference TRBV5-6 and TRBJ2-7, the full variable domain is DAGVTQSPTHLIKTRGQQVTLRCSPKSGHDTVSWYQQALGQGPQFIFQYYEEEERQRGNFPDRFSGHQFPNYSSELNVNALLLGDSALYLCASSSLSGSSSYEQYFGPGTRLTVT.

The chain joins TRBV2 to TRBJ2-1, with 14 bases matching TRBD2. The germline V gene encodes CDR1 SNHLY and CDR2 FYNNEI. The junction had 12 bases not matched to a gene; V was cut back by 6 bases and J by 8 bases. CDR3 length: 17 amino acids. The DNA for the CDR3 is TGTGCCAGCAGCCTTGGGGGACTAGCGGGGGAGGGAGATGAGCAGTTCTTC. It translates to CASSLGGLAGEGDEQFF.

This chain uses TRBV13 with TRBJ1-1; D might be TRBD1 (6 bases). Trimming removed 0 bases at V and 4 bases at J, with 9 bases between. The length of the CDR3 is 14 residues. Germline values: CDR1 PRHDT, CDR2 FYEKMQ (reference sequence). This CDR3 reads CASSLGRGGTEAFF. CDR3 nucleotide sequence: TGTGCCAGCAGCTTAGGCCGAGGGGGCACTGAAGCTTTCTTT.

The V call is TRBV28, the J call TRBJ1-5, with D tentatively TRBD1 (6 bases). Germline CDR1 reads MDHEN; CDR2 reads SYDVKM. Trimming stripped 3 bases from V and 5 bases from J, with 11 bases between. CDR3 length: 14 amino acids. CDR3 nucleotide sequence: TGTGCCAGCAGTTTTATGGGGGCCGATCAGCCCCAGCATTTT. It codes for CASSFMGADQPQHF.

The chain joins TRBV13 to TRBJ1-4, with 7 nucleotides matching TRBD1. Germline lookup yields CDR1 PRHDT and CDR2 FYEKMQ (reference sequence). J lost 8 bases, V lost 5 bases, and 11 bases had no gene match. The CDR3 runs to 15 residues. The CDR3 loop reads CASSVEGGGGEKLFF. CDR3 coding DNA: TGTGCCAGCAGCGTGGAAGGGGGCGGAGGGGAAAAACTGTTTTTT.

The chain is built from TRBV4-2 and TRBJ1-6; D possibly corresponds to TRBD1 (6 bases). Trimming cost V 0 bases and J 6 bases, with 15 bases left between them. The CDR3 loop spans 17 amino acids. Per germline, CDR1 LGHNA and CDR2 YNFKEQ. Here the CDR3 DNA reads TGTGCCAGCAGCCAAGATTCACTACAGGGCCCTAATTCACCCCTCCACTTT. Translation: CASSQDSLQGPNSPLHF.

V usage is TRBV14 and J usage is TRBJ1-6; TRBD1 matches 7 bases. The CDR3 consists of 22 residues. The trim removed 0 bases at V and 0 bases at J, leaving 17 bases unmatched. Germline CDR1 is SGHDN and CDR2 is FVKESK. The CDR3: CASSQEFWGGPRDSSYNSPLHF. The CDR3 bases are TGTGCCAGCAGCCAAGAATTTTGGGGTGGGCCCAGGGACAGCTCCTATAATTCACCCCTCCACTTT. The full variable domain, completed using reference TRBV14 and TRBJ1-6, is EAGVTQFPSHSVIEKGQTVTLRCDPISGHDNLYWYRRVMGKEIKFLLHFVKESKQDESGMPNNRFLAERTGGTYSTLKVQPAELEDSGVYFCASSQEFWGGPRDSSYNSPLHFGNGTRLTVT.

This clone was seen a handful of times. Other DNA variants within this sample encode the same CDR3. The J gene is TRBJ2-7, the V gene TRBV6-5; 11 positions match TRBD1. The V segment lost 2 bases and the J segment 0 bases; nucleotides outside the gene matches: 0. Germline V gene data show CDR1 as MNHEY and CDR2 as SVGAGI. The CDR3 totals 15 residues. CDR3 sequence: CASSYGTGGSYEQYF. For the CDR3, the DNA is TGTGCCAGCAGTTACGGGACAGGGGGCTCCTACGAGCAGTACTTC.